This T cell receptor (beta chain) originates from a study of blood T cells in healthy people across ages (dated by TCRdb to 2014 to 2015). For the wider study: In model experiments, template switching captured roughly one uniquely barcoded TCR beta cDNA molecule for every two T cells. To track age-related changes in TCR beta repertoire diversity, the study relied on deep sequencing normalized with unique cDNA molecular identifiers. To avoid experimental bias, donors of different ages were distributed randomly across sequencing lanes. The study analyzed two additional independent replicas of 1 million unique cDNA reads from the same blood draw for two donors, one aged 18 to 29 and one aged 80 or older. The donors were divided into four age groups: young (average roughly 15 years), middle-aged (over 35), aged (approximately 62) and long-lived (82). Overall results and qualifications from the work: As age increased, observed TCR beta diversity per million T cells dropped in a roughly linear way, and a significant reduction was already evident by age 40. Estimates of total diversity based on one million sequenced T cells were considered lower bounds and underestimates. Since profiling was done on bulk unsorted PBMCs, naive and antigen-experienced compartments could not be conclusively compared. Compared with the aged group, the long-lived group had more naive CD4+ T cells, fewer expanded clones and increased TCR diversity, a pattern suggesting age selection. Observed TCR beta diversity correlated strongly with the percentage of naive T cells measured by flow cytometry. The CMV infection status of donors was not known, potentially confounding age-related changes in expanded clonotypes.

On this clonotype: What antigen it recognizes has not been identified. Qualities for individual bases were not recorded, and no much larger clone is one base off.

The CDR3 sequence holds 14 residues, the cysteine and phenylalanine included. Kept here is only the CDR3 DNA, which spans 42 bases and is read in frame from base 1. V and J lose 3 bases and 8 bases, and a span of 13 bases separates them. The donors were a few dozen Caucasian individuals from Russia, aged roughly 6 to 100 years, who were systemically healthy. Each donor gave approximately 10 milliliters of peripheral blood, collected into EDTA-treated Vacutainer tubes. Ficoll-Paque density-gradient centrifugation was used to isolate PBMCs, with at least 6.5 million per sample. Trizol reagent was used to extract total RNA from the PBMCs, yielding at least 6 micrograms per sample. For every donor, flow cytometry on a PBMC aliquot measured the percentage of naive CD45RAhigh/CD27high T cells. The library was obtained by 5' RACE. Sequencing instrument: Illumina HiSeq 2500. The second PCR ran for about 6 to 12 cycles and used a J-beta primer mix along with a sample-barcoded 5' primer. Each TCR beta cDNA molecule received a unique molecular identifier from a template-switch 5' adaptor carrying 12 random nucleotides. At least 2.5 million CDR3-containing paired-end reads were obtained from each sample. The Mint cDNA synthesis kit, primed by a TRBC-specific oligonucleotide, was used to synthesize first-strand cDNA from all RNA. After uracil-DNA glycosylase treatment, a first 18-cycle PCR used universal primers M1SS and BC2_uni_R on all cDNA. In the original analysis: Normalization of each sample was performed by random selection of 1 million high-quality reads, each carrying a distinct molecular identifier. Instead of being binned into consensus sequences, reads with shared molecular identifiers were discarded. MiTCR, with a Q25 quality threshold and the strictest error-elimination algorithm, was used for CDR3 identification, clonotype clustering and error correction. A nonparametric unseen species model with Euler transformation was used to estimate lower-bound total TCR beta diversity. TCRdb reworked the public reads: Q25 trimming with fastp, MiXCR clone assembly, productive beta chains retained. A single entry per CDR3 protein holds the most common genes and DNA from its merged rows. In this record, the V and J calls reflect TCRdb's handling and not the investigators' own analysis. For this sample the table gives fewer than 900,000 distinct CDR3 sequences, of which roughly 44% were detected only once. Jointly, the top ten make up less than 25% of the sample.

The chain couples TRBV12-3 or TRBV12-4 to TRBJ1-4; the D segment cannot be called with confidence. This sequence originates from a woman aged 55-69 years in good health. Source material: blood. The CDR3 corresponds to CASSFGASREKLFF. The sequenced DNA is TGTGCCAGCAGTTTTGGAGCCAGTCGGGAAAAACTGTTTTTT.